This T cell receptor beta chain was identified in a study of PD-1 blockade in classical Hodgkin lymphoma (dated by TCRdb to about 2020). Concerning the study at large: Nivolumab dosing was 3 mg/kg intravenously every 2 weeks, continuing until either disease progression or unacceptable toxicity. To define a peripheral blood immune signature of response to PD-1 blockade in classical Hodgkin lymphoma, the study combined TCR beta sequencing with CyTOF. General findings and caveats noted by the study authors: The study covered only a single clinical trial cohort, and the causes of the repertoire differences, possibly disease activity or prior therapy, were still not defined. Trial patients achieving complete response had baseline diversity similar to newly diagnosed patients, whereas partial responders and progressors had significantly lower diversity. Baseline TCR diversity was reported as lower in newly diagnosed patients than in healthy donors, and lower still in relapsed/refractory patients. A significant rise by C4D1 was seen in CD4+ but not CD8+ TCR diversity (p=0.0027 vs p=0.16), with the rise being most apparent in complete responders (p=0.02). Patients starting nivolumab less than 1 year after ASCT had lower diversity and were excluded from later analyses to avoid confounding by immune reconstitution.

Genomic DNA was isolated using the Qiagen DNeasy kit from unsorted PBMCs as well as from negatively selected CD4+ and CD8+ fractions. TCR beta CDR3 regions were subjected to amplification by immunoSEQ multiplex PCR with primers that anneal to V and J segments. A synthetic immune receptor repertoire was used to minimize amplification bias, and remaining bias was computationally removed after sequencing. From the authors' description of their analysis: Custom Python scripts were used to quantify repertoire diversity as the Shannon entropy index. The unsorted, CD4+ and CD8+ repertoires were each analyzed separately, with the exception of combined analyses, where CD4+ and CD8+ sequences were merged in silico. Clonal expansion was defined as at least a 2-fold frequency increase after treatment relative to C1D1, with a pseudocount of 0.5 for undetected baseline clones. Clones with 0 or 1 copy at C1D1 were defined as singleton clones, while clones with 2 or more copies were defined as non-singleton clones. Clones expanded in unsorted samples were annotated as CD4+, CD8+ or unknown by matching protein sequences in sorted samples from the same patient. Wilcoxon tests on paired samples were used to test changes in diversity from C1D1 to C4D1. TCRdb obtained this table from immuneACCESS and retained in-frame rearrangements with V and J assigned. These tables miss some clones; where compared with another copy, unresolved V genes account for less than half of the shortfall, and the remainder is unexplained. The D gene and trimming were derived from the DNA, and the V and J assignments and clone size from that table. The sample table holds 23,000 or so clones, of which around 83% were seen once. Together, the top ten hold about an eighth of the sample.

V is trimmed back by 6 bases and J by 3 bases, and the junction contains 10 bases that no gene match accounts for. For CDR1 and CDR2, the germline V gene lists SNHLY and FYNNEI. From cysteine to phenylalanine, the CDR3 is 15 amino acids long. CDR3 DNA is the only sequence kept; it has 45 bases, read in frame from the first base. This specimen's time point label, per the study, means: cycle 4 day 1 (C4D1), after about 6 weeks of nivolumab. Every trial patient had relapsed following autologous stem cell transplantation, and prior brentuximab vedotin exposure was what differed among cohorts A, B and C. The trial cohort included some 53 patients with relapsed/refractory classical Hodgkin lymphoma, and each patient had a best overall response of complete response, partial response or progressive disease. In the multi-cohort phase II CheckMate 205 trial, trial patients received single-agent nivolumab. An independent review committee assessed best overall response by applying the 2007 International Working Group response criteria. Trial PBMCs were collected just before the start of nivolumab (C1D1) and during therapy at cycle 2 day 1 and cycle 4 day 1. Peripheral blood was collected in 8 mL Vacutainer Cell Preparation Tubes, from which PBMCs were isolated by centrifugation and then cryopreserved.

To note about this clone: Its antigen remains undetermined. No much larger clone exists at a distance of one base, and base qualities are not known.

The material was peripheral blood mononuclear cells (PBMCs), obtained before the fourth cycle of nivolumab. The chain joins TRBV2 to TRBJ2-5; 7 bases in between match TRBD1. This receptor was taken from a human donor with classical Hodgkin lymphoma. The CDR3 region: CASSPGQSREETQYF. The nucleotide sequence is given as TGTGCCAGCAGCCCGGGACAGAGTAGGGAAGAGACCCAGTACTTC.